The rows below give T cell receptor beta chains drawn from one sample of a study of cytomegalovirus exposure and HLA in healthy donors. Method: immunoSEQ multiplex PCR; TCRdb's copy keeps in-frame clones and lacks some. The sample shows 50,000 or so clones, roughly nine tenths of them seen only once. The sample taken for sequencing was PBMCs. The receptors derive from a woman aged 18-29 years in good health and CMV-seropositive. Both conserved end residues are part of each CDR3. The size field is filled for only some rows; it gives once, few, many or a size class.

j_call,clone_size,v_call,cdr3_aa
TRBJ1-2,NA,TRBV28,CASSGGQAVYGYTF
TRBJ2-5,NA,TRBV7-2,CASSLEVVGLAGLETQYF
TRBJ2-2,NA,TRBV28,CASSSQGNTGELFF
TRBJ1-1,NA,TRBV7-6,CASSLHQGETFF
TRBJ2-1,NA,TRBV13,CASSFFFRGEQFF
TRBJ2-5,NA,TRBV11-1,CASSLTLGTGGLTETQYF
TRBJ2-3,NA,TRBV30,CAWSVKSGFGTDTQYF
TRBJ1-2,NA,TRBV5-1,CASSDTSNYGYTF
TRBJ1-4,NA,TRBV28,CASSSGQGAEKLFF
TRBJ1-2,NA,TRBV5-1,CASSLGDRISMRDYTF
TRBJ2-3,NA,TRBV5-1,CASSLWLRRDTDTQYF
TRBJ2-7,NA,TRBV6-1,CASSEALGTGGYEQYF
TRBJ2-5,few,TRBV7-3,CASSDGGGWETQYF
TRBJ1-3,NA,TRBV19,CASSRSASGYLKDTIYF
TRBJ1-2,NA,TRBV11-2,CASSLMGEGGYTF
TRBJ1-2,NA,TRBV5-1,CASSLAGTNYGYTF
TRBJ1-2,NA,TRBV18,CASSPGRGYGYTF
TRBJ2-3,NA,TRBV30,CAWSVGRGFRDRGLRLPDTQYF
TRBJ1-1,NA,TRBV4-1,CASSHRSGTGAGTEAFF
TRBJ2-2,NA,TRBV7-5,CARRSPGAGELFF
TRBJ2-3,NA,TRBV5-1,CASSLLTNTDTQYF
TRBJ1-4,NA,TRBV4-3,CASSQDPQNEKLFF
TRBJ2-2,NA,TRBV5-1,CASSLDMSSGELFF
TRBJ2-1,NA,TRBV5-5,CASSPAGSSYNEQFF
TRBJ1-5,once,TRBV21-1,CASKNRDRAYSNQPQHF
TRBJ2-3,NA,TRBV6-1,CASTTGGAPDTQYF
TRBJ2-2,NA,TRBV11-1,CASSQTGTGELFF
TRBJ2-4,NA,TRBV4-2,CASSQDRGGQGGYIQYF
TRBJ2-1,once,TRBV6-1,CASSEVLAGGDNEQFF
TRBJ2-5,NA,TRBV18,CASSPDRDSGETQYF
TRBJ2-5,NA,TRBV6-6,CASSYGQGAVYF
TRBJ2-1,NA,TRBV7-9,CASSYPSPALDRRNEQFF